This is a list of T cell receptor beta chains from one sample in a study of blood T cell repertoires in COVID-19. Generated by immunoSEQ multiplex PCR, the TCRdb table keeps only in-frame clones and is missing some. Of under 200,000 clones listed, 79% are singletons. Sequencing was done on a sample of peripheral blood. These TCRs come from a woman aged 55-69 years with COVID-19, enrolled during active disease. CDR3s include the opening cysteine and the closing phenylalanine or tryptophan. The order of the fields is J gene, V gene, clone size, D gene, CDR3 DNA, CDR3 protein. The D gene is left open where the match is weak. The listing skips clone size in some rows; elsewhere it reads once, few, many or a size class.

J gene: TRBJ2-1; V gene: TRBV5-5; clone size: -; D gene: -; CDR3 DNA: TGTGCCAGCAGCTTGGGGGTGACTAGGGATCTCGCCGGCTTCTTC; CDR3 protein: CASSLGVTRDLAGFF
J gene: TRBJ2-5; V gene: TRBV7-2; clone size: -; D gene: TRBD2; CDR3 DNA: TGTGCCAGCAGCCCGGGACTAGCGCAAGTCCAAGAGACCCAGTACTTC; CDR3 protein: CASSPGLAQVQETQYF
J gene: TRBJ1-2; V gene: TRBV19; clone size: -; D gene: -; CDR3 DNA: TGTGCCAGTAGTATAGTAGGCAAGGAGTACTATGGCTACACCTTC; CDR3 protein: CASSIVGKEYYGYTF
J gene: TRBJ1-3; V gene: TRBV7-9; clone size: -; D gene: -; CDR3 DNA: TGTGCCAGCAGCCCCGGGCAGGGGACTGGAAACACCATATATTTT; CDR3 protein: CASSPGQGTGNTIYF
J gene: TRBJ1-1; V gene: TRBV6-5; clone size: -; D gene: -; CDR3 DNA: TGTGCCAGCAGGACTACCTCGGTGGCAGGTGAAGCTTTCTTT; CDR3 protein: CASRTTSVAGEAFF
J gene: TRBJ2-1; V gene: TRBV7-9; clone size: few; D gene: -; CDR3 DNA: TGTGCCAGTGGACTCTACTCCTACAATGAGCAGTTCTTC; CDR3 protein: CASGLYSYNEQFF
J gene: TRBJ2-7; V gene: TRBV10-3; clone size: -; D gene: TRBD2; CDR3 DNA: TGTGCCATCAGTGGGGAACTAGCGGGAGGCGAGCAGTACTTC; CDR3 protein: CAISGELAGGEQYF
J gene: TRBJ1-2; V gene: TRBV5-1; clone size: many; D gene: TRBD1; CDR3 DNA: TGCGCCAGCAGCGCGGGGACAGCTGGAACGGGAGGCTACACCTTC; CDR3 protein: CASSAGTAGTGGYTF
J gene: TRBJ1-6; V gene: TRBV6-5; clone size: -; D gene: -; CDR3 DNA: TGTGCCAGCAGTTACTCGTCCCTTCTAGATAATTCACCCCTCCACTTT; CDR3 protein: CASSYSSLLDNSPLHF
J gene: TRBJ2-3; V gene: TRBV19; clone size: -; D gene: -; CDR3 DNA: TGTGCCAGTAGTCAGGCAGGGTACCCCACAGATACGCAGTATTTT; CDR3 protein: CASSQAGYPTDTQYF
J gene: TRBJ2-7; V gene: TRBV5-6; clone size: -; D gene: -; CDR3 DNA: TGTGCCAGCAGCTCCAGCTCCTACGAGCAGTACTTC; CDR3 protein: CASSSSSYEQYF
J gene: TRBJ1-1; V gene: TRBV28; clone size: -; D gene: TRBD1; CDR3 DNA: TGTGCCAGCAGTCCTCTGGACAGGTCAAACACTGAAGCTTTCTTT; CDR3 protein: CASSPLDRSNTEAFF
J gene: TRBJ2-1; V gene: TRBV16; clone size: many; D gene: -; CDR3 DNA: TGTGCCAGCAGCCATGAGGCTGAGCAGTTCTTC; CDR3 protein: CASSHEAEQFF
J gene: TRBJ2-5; V gene: TRBV7-8; clone size: -; D gene: -; CDR3 DNA: TGTGCCAGCAGCTTACCCAACCAAGAGACCCAGTACTTC; CDR3 protein: CASSLPNQETQYF
J gene: TRBJ1-6; V gene: TRBV3-1/TRBV3-2; clone size: few; D gene: TRBD1; CDR3 DNA: TGTGCCAGCAGCCACTGGACAGGAAGCTCCTATAATTCACCCCTCCACTTT; CDR3 protein: CASSHWTGSSYNSPLHF
J gene: TRBJ2-4; V gene: TRBV2; clone size: -; D gene: TRBD2; CDR3 DNA: TGTGCCAGCAGTGAAGACGGCGGGAGGGGAAACATTCAGTACTTC; CDR3 protein: CASSEDGGRGNIQYF
J gene: TRBJ1-1; V gene: TRBV18; clone size: -; D gene: -; CDR3 DNA: TGTGCCAGCTCACCAAGACAGGCCCTCCGAGCTGAAGCTTTCTTT; CDR3 protein: CASSPRQALRAEAFF
J gene: TRBJ2-2; V gene: TRBV7-3; clone size: few; D gene: TRBD1; CDR3 DNA: TGTGCCAGCAGCTTACAGGGGGCGAACACCGGGGAGCTGTTTTTT; CDR3 protein: CASSLQGANTGELFF
J gene: TRBJ1-5; V gene: TRBV29-1; clone size: -; D gene: -; CDR3 DNA: TGCAGCGTCCTCGGGGTGGGTGGGGGCCTCAATCAGCCCCAGCATTTT; CDR3 protein: CSVLGVGGGLNQPQHF
J gene: TRBJ2-5; V gene: TRBV15; clone size: -; D gene: TRBD1; CDR3 DNA: TGTGCCACCAGCAGAGAGGCAGGGGGCGCGGAGACCCAGTACTTC; CDR3 protein: CATSREAGGAETQYF
J gene: TRBJ1-5; V gene: TRBV6-6; clone size: few; D gene: -; CDR3 DNA: TGTGCCAGCAGTTATTCAGGGTATAGCAATCAGCCCCAGCATTTT; CDR3 protein: CASSYSGYSNQPQHF
J gene: TRBJ1-1; V gene: TRBV3-1/TRBV3-2; clone size: -; D gene: -; CDR3 DNA: TGTGCCAGCAGCCCCTTTACGGGGGGTACGGTTACTGAAGCTTTCTTT; CDR3 protein: CASSPFTGGTVTEAFF